This T cell receptor (beta chain) was profiled in a study of T cell changes during pregnancy in multiple sclerosis. This CDR3 spans 16 amino acids. V lost 4 bases and J 2 bases, leaving 17 bases between the germline ends. CDR1 is SNHLY, CDR2 FYNNEI, per germline. Produced via immunoSEQ multiplex PCR; TCRdb's table is partial and in-frame only. The sample consists of over 30,000 clones, 88% of them appearing once. This sample comprised CD4+ T cells from peripheral blood mononuclear cells, obtained before pregnancy. This receptor was identified in a female donor with multiple sclerosis, enrolled in a pregnancy study. V and J are TRBV2 and TRBJ1-2; maybe TRBD1 (5 bases). This CDR3 reads CASSAYRDGRNYGYTF. The CDR3 coding sequence is TGTGCCAGCAGTGCCTACCGGGACGGGAGAAACTATGGCTACACCTTC. The full variable domain, completed using reference TRBV2 and TRBJ1-2, is EPEVTQTPSHQVTQMGQEVILRCVPISNHLYFYWYRQILGQKVEFLVSFYNNEISEKSEIFDDQFSVERPDGSNFTLKIRSTKLEDSAMYFCASSAYRDGRNYGYTFGSGTRLTVV.